This T cell receptor (beta chain) was recovered during a study of blood T cells in healthy people across ages. As for this clonotype: No antigen is known for it.

Each individual donor underwent a draw of ten milliliters of peripheral blood. Primers used in a second PCR of roughly 6 to 11 cycles were a sample-barcoded 5' primer and a J-beta primer mix. TCRdb itself ran the 5' RACE reads through MiXCR, one entry per CDR3 protein. This sample has some 940,000 distinct CDR3 sequences, with 29% found just once. Study conclusions and caveats: Whereas aged donors had fewer naive CD4+ cells, long-lived donors had more of them and higher diversity.

J lost 2 bases, V lost 3 bases, and 6 bases had no gene match. CDR1 is MDHEN and CDR2 is SYDVKM in the germline V gene. The CDR3 length is 16 residues. The same data also contributed to another study, on T cells of mothers and their children.

The material sequenced was blood. V usage is TRBV28 and J usage is TRBJ2-3, with 9 nucleotides matching TRBD1. This receptor was taken from a woman in her thirties or forties in good health. CDR3 protein: CASSFGTGRNTDTQYF. CDR3 bases: TGTGCCAGCAGTTTCGGGACAGGGAGGAACACAGATACGCAGTATTTT.